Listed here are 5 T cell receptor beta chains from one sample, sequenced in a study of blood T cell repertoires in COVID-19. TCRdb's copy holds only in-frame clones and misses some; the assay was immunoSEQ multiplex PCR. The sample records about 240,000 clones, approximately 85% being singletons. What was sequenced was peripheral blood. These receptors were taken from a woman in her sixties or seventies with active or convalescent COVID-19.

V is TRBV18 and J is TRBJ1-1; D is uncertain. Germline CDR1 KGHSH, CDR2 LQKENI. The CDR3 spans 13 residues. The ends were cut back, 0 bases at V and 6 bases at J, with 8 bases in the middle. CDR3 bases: TGTGCCAGCTCACCACCGTACGGGGCTGAAGCTTTCTTT. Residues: CASSPPYGAEAFF.

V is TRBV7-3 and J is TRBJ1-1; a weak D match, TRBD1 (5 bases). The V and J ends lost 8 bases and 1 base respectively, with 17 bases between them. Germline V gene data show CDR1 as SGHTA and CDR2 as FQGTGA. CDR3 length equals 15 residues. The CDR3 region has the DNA TGTGCCAGCGTAGGTGTGGGCAGGGCGAACACTGAAGCTTTCTTT. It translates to CASVGVGRANTEAFF.

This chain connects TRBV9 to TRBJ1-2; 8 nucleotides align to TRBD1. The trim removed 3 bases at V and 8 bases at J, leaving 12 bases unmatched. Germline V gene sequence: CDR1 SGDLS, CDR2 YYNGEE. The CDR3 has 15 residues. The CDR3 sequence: CASSAYQPTGDGYTF. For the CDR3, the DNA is TGTGCCAGCAGCGCTTACCAACCGACAGGGGACGGCTACACCTTC. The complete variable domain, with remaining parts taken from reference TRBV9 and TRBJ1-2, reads DSGVTQTPKHLITATGQRVTLRCSPRSGDLSVYWYQQSLDQGLQFLIQYYNGEERAKGNILERFSAQQFPDLHSELNLSSLELGDSALYFCASSAYQPTGDGYTFGSGTRLTVV.

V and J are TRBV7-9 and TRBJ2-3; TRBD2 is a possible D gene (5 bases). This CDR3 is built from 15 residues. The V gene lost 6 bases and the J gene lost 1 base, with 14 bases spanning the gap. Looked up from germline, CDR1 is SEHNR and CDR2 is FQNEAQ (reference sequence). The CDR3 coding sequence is TGTGCCAGCAGTCGGGCTAGCAAAGGCACAGATACGCAGTATTTT. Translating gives CASSRASKGTDTQYF.

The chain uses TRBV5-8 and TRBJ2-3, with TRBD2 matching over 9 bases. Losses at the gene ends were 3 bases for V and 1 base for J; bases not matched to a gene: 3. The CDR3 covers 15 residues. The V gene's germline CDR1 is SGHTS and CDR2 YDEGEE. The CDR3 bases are TGTGCCAGCAGCTACGGGACTAGCCGCACAGATACGCAGTATTTT. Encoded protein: CASSYGTSRTDTQYF.